This T cell receptor beta chain derives from a study of Ad26.COV2.S vaccination and SARS-CoV-2 variants. Germline-derived CDR1 and CDR2 are SEHNR and FQNEAQ (reference sequence). V dropped 5 bases and J dropped 0 bases, with 19 bases sitting between them. The CDR3 runs to 17 residues. TCRdb's copy holds only in-frame clones and misses some; the assay was immunoSEQ multiplex PCR. The sample contains around 350,000 clones, roughly nine tenths of which appear only once. Study observations and caveats: Relative to placebo recipients, vaccine recipients exhibited elevated spike-specific TCR breadth.

A note on this clone: Its antigen is still unknown.

The chain has TRBV7-9 and TRBJ1-2; D is undetermined. The sample was peripheral blood, taken after recovery from COVID-19. The sequence came from a human donor who had recovered from COVID-19. CDR3 DNA: TGTGCCAGCAGCCCGGACGGAAGTATCCAAGCTAACTATGGCTACACCTTC. It encodes CASSPDGSIQANYGYTF. Together with reference TRBV7-9 and TRBJ1-2, the CDR3 gives the full variable domain: DTGVSQNPRHKITKRGQNVTFRCDPISEHNRLYWYRQTLGQGPEFLTYFQNEAQLEKSRLLSDRFSAERPKGSFSTLEIQRTEQGDSAMYLCASSPDGSIQANYGYTFGSGTRLTVV.